What follows are 29 T cell receptor beta chains derived from one specimen sequenced in a study of T cell responses to AZD1222 COVID-19 vaccine. TCRdb's copy holds only in-frame clones and misses some; the assay was immunoSEQ multiplex PCR. Of 100,000 to 130,000 clones in the sample, roughly nine tenths were seen once. This sample comprised peripheral blood, obtained on day 0 of MenACWY control vaccination. These receptors were taken from an adult in good health.

The genes are TRBV19 and TRBJ1-1; D gene unclear. This CDR3 comprises 14 residues. Trimming cost V 8 bases and J 4 bases, with 17 bases left between them. Germline V gene sequence: CDR1 LNHDA, CDR2 SQIVND (reference sequence). The CDR3 loop reads CASGWIAELTEAFF. CDR3 bases: TGTGCCAGTGGGTGGATTGCAGAACTCACTGAAGCTTTCTTT.

The V and J genes are TRBV5-5 and TRBJ2-7; 8 nucleotides align to TRBD2. The J segment lost 0 bases and the V segment lost 3 bases, leaving 8 bases of the junction unmatched. Germline V lookup: CDR1 SGHKS, CDR2 YYEKEE (reference sequence). The CDR3 is 16 residues long. This chain's CDR3 is CASSSDISGDSYEQYF. CDR3 in DNA: TGTGCCAGCAGCTCCGACATTAGCGGGGACTCCTACGAGCAGTACTTC. The full variable domain, completed using reference TRBV5-5 and TRBJ2-7, is DAGVTQSPTHLIKTRGQQVTLRCSPISGHKSVSWYQQVLGQGPQFIFQYYEKEERGRGNFPDRFSARQFPNYSSELNVNALLLGDSALYLCASSSDISGDSYEQYFGPGTRLTVT.

The V call is TRBV7-8, the J call TRBJ1-1; a weak D match, TRBD1 (5 bases). V was clipped by 5 bases and J by 4 bases, with 14 bases between them. There are 14 residues in the CDR3. From germline, CDR1 is SGHVS and CDR2 FQNEAQ. The chain's CDR3 is CASSRLRQLTEAFF. DNA of the CDR3: TGTGCCAGCAGCCGACTCAGACAGCTCACTGAAGCTTTCTTT.

The chain carries TRBV19 and TRBJ2-2; either TRBD1 or TRBD2 may fit D (5 bases each). V lost 3 bases to trimming and J lost 3 bases, with 8 bases between them. CDR1 LNHDA and CDR2 SQIVND come from the germline V gene (reference sequence). The CDR3 has 14 amino acids. The CDR3 sequence is CASSIEGYTGELFF. The CDR3 DNA reads TGTGCCAGTAGTATTGAGGGGTACACCGGGGAGCTGTTTTTT.

This chain joins TRBV5-6 and TRBJ2-5, with a weak D call TRBD1 (5 bases). The CDR3 contains 15 residues. CDR1 and CDR2 (germline): SGHDT, YYEEEE. V was cut by 0 bases and J by 7 bases, with 16 bases left in between. CDR3: CASSLGQISRGTQYF. CDR3 coding DNA: TGTGCCAGCAGCTTGGGACAGATCTCAAGAGGGACCCAGTACTTC.

J is TRBJ1-2 and V is TRBV30; no clear D gene. Germline assignment: CDR1 GTSNPN and CDR2 SVGIG (reference sequence). With 2 bases removed from V and 0 bases from J, the gap between germline ends came to 4 bases. The CDR3 has 12 amino acids. The CDR3 spells CAWSSSNYGYTF. The CDR3 bases are TGTGCCTGGAGTTCGTCTAACTATGGCTACACCTTC.

The rearrangement joins TRBV2 to TRBJ1-5; D might be TRBD1 (6 bases). CDR1 and CDR2 from the germline V gene are SNHLY and FYNNEI. The CDR3 extends over 15 amino acids. V was pared by 6 bases and J by 1 base, with 13 bases between. CDR3 protein: CASRSGTLSNQPQHF. Written as DNA, the CDR3 is TGTGCCAGCAGGTCCGGGACATTGAGCAATCAGCCCCAGCATTTT.

This chain links TRBV27 with TRBJ2-1; D not resolved. In germline, CDR1 is MNHEY, CDR2 SMNVEV (reference sequence). The CDR3 is 14 amino acids. The V gene lost 7 bases and the J gene lost 5 bases, with 15 bases spanning the gap. The DNA of the CDR3 is TGTGCCAGCAAGGATTTAGGTGGTGACAATGAGCAGTTCTTC. It yields the protein CASKDLGGDNEQFF.

V gene TRBV6-2 or TRBV6-3 combines with J gene TRBJ2-3, with D unresolved. This CDR3 comprises 11 residues. Trimming stripped 6 bases from V and 9 bases from J, with 10 bases between. Germline assignment: CDR1 MNHEY and CDR2 SVGEGT. The CDR3, as DNA: TGTGCCAGCAGCCATCCTGGAACGCAGTATTTT. Translating it yields CASSHPGTQYF.

The chain uses TRBV5-1 and TRBJ1-2; D is uncertain. V was pared by 0 bases and J by 2 bases, with 11 bases between. This CDR3 comprises 15 residues. The germline CDR1 and CDR2 sequences are SGHRS and YFSETQ. Here the CDR3 DNA reads TGCGCCAGCAGCTTGGGGGAATGGGAGAACTATGGCTACACCTTC. Its protein product is CASSLGEWENYGYTF.

This clone was seen only once. DNA for the CDR3: TGTGCCAGCAGTTCTACATGGCTCCCTGGAAACACCATATATTTT. It is translated as CASSSTWLPGNTIYF. The chain recombines TRBV28 with TRBJ1-3; D not certain. CDR3 length equals 15 residues. The germline V gene encodes CDR1 MDHEN and CDR2 SYDVKM. V was shortened by 4 bases and J by 2 bases, with 12 bases between the two germline ends.

This chain connects TRBV20-1 to TRBJ2-7, with 8 bases identical to TRBD1. CDR3 length: 11 amino acids. V was clipped by 5 bases and J by 8 bases; unmatched bases: 5. CDR1 DFQATT and CDR2 SNEGSKA come from the germline V gene (reference sequence). This chain's CDR3 is CSASTGGKQYF. As DNA, the CDR3 is TGCAGTGCTTCAACAGGGGGAAAGCAGTACTTC.

This clone was counted a single time. The V and J genes are TRBV13 and TRBJ1-4; no definite D call. V lost 1 base and J lost 1, with 13 bases in between. This CDR3 has 17 amino acids. Germline V gene lookup returns CDR1 PRHDT and CDR2 FYEKMQ (reference sequence). CDR3 in DNA: TGTGCCAGCAGCTTAGTTGGTTCCGGTAAAACTAATGAAAAACTGTTTTTT. Translation: CASSLVGSGKTNEKLFF.

The CDR3 reads CASSLQVAGGTYNEQFF. The CDR3 DNA reads TGTGCCAGCAGTCTACAGGTCGCAGGGGGTACGTACAATGAGCAGTTCTTC. This rearrangement joins TRBV28 to TRBJ2-1; TRBD1 matches at 7 bases. The length of the CDR3 is 17 residues. The J segment lost 4 bases and the V segment lost 5 bases, leaving 14 bases of the junction unmatched. CDR1 MDHEN and CDR2 SYDVKM come from the germline V gene.

This chain joins TRBV9 and TRBJ2-3; D might be TRBD2 (6 bases). In germline, CDR1 is SGDLS, CDR2 YYNGEE. The ends were cut back, 0 bases at V and 5 bases at J, with 16 bases in the middle. This CDR3 has 16 amino acids. The CDR3 coding sequence is TGTGCCAGCAGCGTAGGGGACTTCACTTTCAGAGATACGCAGTATTTT. Translated: CASSVGDFTFRDTQYF.

V is TRBV7-9 and J is TRBJ2-5, with 8 nucleotides matching TRBD2. Per germline, CDR1 SEHNR and CDR2 FQNEAQ (reference sequence). The CDR3 consists of 13 residues. Unmatched junction bases numbered 5, after V lost 8 bases and J lost 3 bases. The CDR3 nucleotides are TGTGCCAGCGCCGGGACTAGAAAAGAGACCCAGTACTTC. As protein: CASAGTRKETQYF.

This rearrangement joins TRBV5-6 to TRBJ2-5; TRBD2 matches 10 bases. The CDR3 length is 16 residues. The germline V gene has CDR1 SGHDT and CDR2 YYEEEE. V gave up 2 bases and J gave up 9 bases; unmatched junction bases: 13. CDR3 nucleotide sequence: TGTGCCAGCAGCTTACTAGCGGGGAGCCCAAGTTTCGCCCAGTACTTC. This sequence encodes CASSLLAGSPSFAQYF.

The chain couples TRBV5-1 to TRBJ1-3; 11 bases are a match to TRBD1. Germline V gene sequence: CDR1 SGHRS, CDR2 YFSETQ. Trimming took 0 bases from V and 2 from J; bases not matched to a gene: 4. CDR3 size: 17 residues. This CDR3 is CASSLEGQGVPGNTIYF. CDR3 bases: TGCGCCAGCAGCTTGGAGGGACAGGGGGTTCCTGGAAACACCATATATTTT.

This chain connects TRBV28 to TRBJ1-2; no definite D call. V lost 2 bases, J lost 2 bases, and 9 bases lay in between. The CDR3 spans 14 residues. Per germline, CDR1 MDHEN and CDR2 SYDVKM. The CDR3 loop reads CASSLGPSNYGYTF. The CDR3, as DNA: TGTGCCAGCAGTTTAGGCCCGAGCAACTATGGCTACACCTTC.

As concerns this clone: The same CDR3 is also encoded by other DNA sequences in this sample. The chain is built from TRBV5-1 and TRBJ1-2; D gene uncertain. The V end lost 2 bases, the J end lost 5 bases, and 7 bases lay between the germline ends. Per germline, CDR1 SGHRS and CDR2 YFSETQ. The CDR3 length is 12 residues. The CDR3 reads CASSFDGYGYTF. CDR3 nucleotide sequence: TGCGCCAGCAGCTTTGATGGGTATGGCTACACCTTC.

The V call is TRBV29-1, the J call TRBJ1-1; D gene unclear. V dropped 1 base and J dropped 5 bases, with 11 bases sitting between them. The CDR3 runs 13 residues. Germline-derived CDR1 and CDR2 are SQVTM and ANQGSEA. The CDR3 nucleotides read TGCAGCGTTGAAGGTATTGGGAGGACTGAAGCTTTCTTT. Protein product: CSVEGIGRTEAFF.

This chain connects TRBV11-3 to TRBJ2-7; D is unresolved. Germline values: CDR1 SGHNT, CDR2 YENEEA. This CDR3 spans 11 amino acids. V lost 3 bases and J lost 3, with 3 bases in between. CDR3 residues: CASSFLYEQYF. Written as DNA, the CDR3 is TGTGCCAGCAGCTTCCTCTACGAGCAGTACTTC.

This chain connects TRBV5-4 to TRBJ1-1; 9 bases match TRBD1. V dropped 9 bases and J dropped 3; count of bases not matched to a gene: 12. The CDR3 spans 15 residues. CDR1 and CDR2 (germline): SGHNT, YYREEE (reference sequence). The CDR3 protein is CATTFPGTGYTEAFF. The CDR3, as DNA: TGTGCCACCACCTTTCCCGGGACAGGGTACACTGAAGCTTTCTTT.

This chain joins TRBV5-1 and TRBJ1-1; no firm D call. The germline V and J ends were trimmed by 5 bases and 2 bases, with 10 bases remaining between them. This CDR3 has 13 residues. Per the germline V gene, CDR1 is SGHRS and CDR2 is YFSETQ. The DNA of the CDR3 is TGCGCCAGCAGTTCCCAGAGAAACACTGAAGCTTTCTTT. Its translation is CASSSQRNTEAFF.

This clone was recorded only once. This sequence joins TRBV4-3 and TRBJ2-5; D is unclear. V shed 1 base and J shed 5 bases, with 8 bases lying between them. CDR1 is LGHNA, CDR2 YSLEER, per germline. There are 13 residues in the CDR3. This chain's CDR3 is CASSQVGWETQYF. The DNA of the CDR3 is TGCGCCAGCAGCCAAGTAGGGTGGGAGACCCAGTACTTC.

J is TRBJ1-3 and V is TRBV6-5; no clear D. The CDR3 spans 14 residues. Germline V gene lookup returns CDR1 MNHEY and CDR2 SVGAGI. V was clipped by 7 bases and J by 2 bases, with 12 bases between them. CDR3 in DNA: TGTGCCAGCATACACCCTCGGGCTGGAAACACCATATATTTT. This sequence encodes CASIHPRAGNTIYF.

Here the CDR3 reads CASSLDGGGGADTQYF. CDR3 nucleotides: TGTGCCAGCAGCTTAGATGGAGGTGGAGGAGCAGATACGCAGTATTTT. The J gene is TRBJ2-3, the V gene TRBV11-2, with a weak D call TRBD2 (5 bases). CDR3 length equals 16 residues. The V end lost 0 bases, the J end lost 4 bases, and 14 bases lay between the germline ends. Germline V lookup: CDR1 SGHAT, CDR2 FQNNGV.

The chain is built from TRBV19 and TRBJ1-1; D is uncertain. Trimming removed 4 bases from V and 0 bases from J, with 12 bases in between. CDR1 and CDR2 from the germline V gene are LNHDA and SQIVND (reference sequence). This CDR3 spans 15 amino acids. The CDR3 sequence: CASSNPGQVNTEAFF. CDR3 in DNA: TGTGCCAGTAGTAACCCCGGGCAGGTGAACACTGAAGCTTTCTTT. The whole variable domain, remainder taken from reference TRBV19 and TRBJ1-1, is DGGITQSPKYLFRKEGQNVTLSCEQNLNHDAMYWYRQDPGQGLRLIYYSQIVNDFQKGDIAEGYSVSREKKESFPLTVTSAQKNPTAFYLCASSNPGQVNTEAFFGQGTRLTVV.

At least ten counts were recorded for this clone. V usage is TRBV2 and J usage is TRBJ1-1, with 10 bases that match TRBD1. Germline lookup yields CDR1 SNHLY and CDR2 FYNNEI. This CDR3 has 14 residues. With V trimmed by 6 bases and J by 6 bases, 7 bases remained unmatched. DNA for the CDR3: TGTGCCAGCAGAGTTGACAGGGGGCCAGCTGAAGCTTTCTTT. Translating it yields CASRVDRGPAEAFF.